These T cell receptor beta chains were read from a single sample in a study of cytomegalovirus exposure and HLA in healthy donors. The table came from immunoSEQ multiplex PCR; TCRdb's copy has only in-frame clones and leaves some out. Here the sample spans over 200,000 clones, more than 75% being singletons. What was sequenced was PBMCs. Receptors originate from a woman aged 18 to 35 in good health and CMV-seropositive. Both conserved end residues are part of each CDR3. D genes are given only for firm matches. The size entry is marked missing in some rows and otherwise reads once, few, many or a size class.

V gene: TRBV18
D gene: .
J gene: TRBJ1-4
clone size: .
CDR3 protein: CASSPGTPAGEKLFF
CDR3 DNA: TGTGCCAGCTCACCAGGGACTCCCGCAGGTGAAAAACTGTTTTTT

V gene: TRBV4-2
D gene: .
J gene: TRBJ2-1
clone size: .
CDR3 protein: CASSQVPSVNEQFF
CDR3 DNA: TGTGCCAGCAGCCAAGTACCCAGCGTAAATGAGCAGTTCTTC

V gene: TRBV5-1
D gene: .
J gene: TRBJ1-1
clone size: .
CDR3 protein: CASSLAQVMNTEAFF
CDR3 DNA: TGCGCCAGCAGCTTGGCCCAGGTTATGAACACTGAAGCTTTCTTT

V gene: TRBV9
D gene: TRBD1
J gene: TRBJ2-5
clone size: .
CDR3 protein: CASSVEQGSETQYF
CDR3 DNA: TGTGCCAGCAGCGTAGAACAGGGGTCAGAGACCCAGTACTTC

V gene: TRBV27
D gene: TRBD2
J gene: TRBJ2-2
clone size: .
CDR3 protein: CASSPRTSGNTGELFF
CDR3 DNA: TGTGCCAGCAGTCCCCGGACTAGCGGAAACACCGGGGAGCTGTTTTTT

V gene: TRBV28
D gene: .
J gene: TRBJ1-1
clone size: .
CDR3 protein: CASSPQGLNTEAFF
CDR3 DNA: TGTGCCAGCAGCCCCCAGGGGTTGAACACTGAAGCTTTCTTT

V gene: TRBV9
D gene: .
J gene: TRBJ2-7
clone size: .
CDR3 protein: CASSVGVGAVSSEQYF
CDR3 DNA: TGTGCCAGCAGCGTAGGGGTGGGGGCGGTTTCTAGCGAGCAGTACTTC

V gene: TRBV18
D gene: .
J gene: TRBJ1-5
clone size: .
CDR3 protein: CASSLTDSNQPQHF
CDR3 DNA: TGTGCCAGCTCACTGACTGATAGCAATCAGCCCCAGCATTTT

V gene: TRBV4-1
D gene: TRBD2
J gene: TRBJ2-1
clone size: once
CDR3 protein: CASSRETSGRLNEQFF
CDR3 DNA: TGCGCCAGCAGCCGCGAAACTAGCGGGAGACTTAATGAGCAGTTCTTC

V gene: TRBV4-1
D gene: TRBD2
J gene: TRBJ2-2
clone size: once
CDR3 protein: CASSHPSGSNYGELFF
CDR3 DNA: TGCGCCAGCAGCCACCCTAGCGGGAGTAATTACGGGGAGCTGTTTTTT

V gene: TRBV6-1
D gene: .
J gene: TRBJ2-1
clone size: .
CDR3 protein: CASSVVTSGSSYNEQFF
CDR3 DNA: TGTGCCAGCAGTGTGGTAACTAGTGGTAGCTCCTACAATGAGCAGTTCTTC

V gene: TRBV25-1
D gene: .
J gene: TRBJ1-3
clone size: .
CDR3 protein: CASSPYPNTIYF
CDR3 DNA: TGTGCCAGCAGTCCCTACCCAAACACCATATATTTT

V gene: TRBV5-3
D gene: .
J gene: TRBJ2-7
clone size: .
CDR3 protein: CARSPDLGRGTYEQYF
CDR3 DNA: TGTGCCAGAAGCCCTGATCTTGGTCGGGGAACCTACGAGCAGTACTTC

V gene: TRBV9
D gene: .
J gene: TRBJ2-5
clone size: .
CDR3 protein: CASSVDGWTQYF
CDR3 DNA: TGTGCCAGCAGCGTAGACGGGTGGACCCAGTACTTC

V gene: TRBV29-1
D gene: .
J gene: TRBJ2-2
clone size: .
CDR3 protein: CSVEDRATGELFF
CDR3 DNA: TGCAGCGTTGAAGATAGAGCGACCGGGGAGCTGTTTTTT

V gene: TRBV9
D gene: TRBD2
J gene: TRBJ2-1
clone size: .
CDR3 protein: CASSVAPFGTSGSNEQFF
CDR3 DNA: TGTGCCAGCAGCGTAGCTCCGTTCGGGACTAGCGGGAGTAATGAGCAGTTCTTC

V gene: TRBV7-9
D gene: .
J gene: TRBJ2-4
clone size: few
CDR3 protein: CASSPSGGNIQYF
CDR3 DNA: TGTGCCAGCAGCCCCTCAGGAGGAAACATTCAGTACTTC

V gene: TRBV7-2
D gene: TRBD2
J gene: TRBJ2-7
clone size: few
CDR3 protein: CASSLIPSGRTASYEQYF
CDR3 DNA: TGTGCCAGCAGCTTAATCCCTAGCGGGAGGACCGCTTCCTACGAGCAGTACTTC

V gene: TRBV6-5
D gene: TRBD1
J gene: TRBJ1-1
clone size: .
CDR3 protein: CASTRTGIHEAFF
CDR3 DNA: TGTGCCAGCACCAGGACAGGGATCCATGAAGCTTTCTTT

V gene: TRBV7-3
D gene: .
J gene: TRBJ2-5
clone size: .
CDR3 protein: CASSYNRQETQYF
CDR3 DNA: TGTGCCAGCAGCTATAACAGGCAAGAGACCCAGTACTTC

V gene: TRBV9
D gene: TRBD2
J gene: TRBJ2-1
clone size: .
CDR3 protein: CASNKGLAGGGEQFF
CDR3 DNA: TGTGCCAGCAACAAGGGACTAGCGGGAGGCGGTGAGCAGTTCTTC

V gene: TRBV7-8
D gene: .
J gene: TRBJ1-5
clone size: .
CDR3 protein: CASSFSIRGLNQPQHF
CDR3 DNA: TGTGCCAGCAGCTTCAGTATCCGAGGTCTGAATCAGCCCCAGCATTTT

V gene: TRBV11-2
D gene: TRBD2
J gene: TRBJ2-7
clone size: .
CDR3 protein: CASSPWTLAGGGGTYEQYF
CDR3 DNA: TGTGCCAGCAGCCCCTGGACGCTAGCGGGAGGGGGGGGGACCTACGAGCAGTACTTC

V gene: TRBV11-3
D gene: .
J gene: TRBJ2-5
clone size: .
CDR3 protein: CASSLEGGRGETQYF
CDR3 DNA: TGTGCCAGCAGCTTAGAAGGCGGCAGGGGTGAGACCCAGTACTTC